The entry below describes one T cell receptor beta chain. The antigen remains undetermined. This specimen belongs to a study of vaccination effects on CD4 cells after COVID-19. The V gene lost 2 bases and the J gene lost 5 bases, with 3 bases spanning the gap. The CDR3 covers 11 residues. CDR1 is ENHRY and CDR2 is SYGVKD in the germline V gene. Data came from immunoSEQ multiplex PCR; TCRdb stores just in-frame clones and leaves some out. The sample has about 66,000 clones; approximately 76% are singletons. Expansion with viral peptide pools was applied to antigen-specific CD4+ T cells by the ViraFEST assay prior to sequencing. CD4+ T cells were isolated after approximately 10 days of culture. Everyone in the study got two shots of either the BNT162b2 or mRNA-1273 vaccine. Among the vaccine recipients, none had a prior SARS-CoV-2 infection, and nucleocapsid antibodies were negative. Half the medium was swapped for IL-2 medium on days 3 and 7.

Sequenced material: CD4+ T cells from PBMCs cultured with HCoV-OC43 spike peptides, taken after COVID-19 vaccination. Subset reported: HCoV-OC43 spike overlapping peptide pool stimulation. This chain connects TRBV10-3 to TRBJ2-5; D gene uncertain. The sequence came from a human donor who received a COVID-19 vaccine. The CDR3 DNA reads TGTGCCATCAGTGAGAGGGAGACCCAGTACTTC. Its translation is CAISERETQYF.